This T cell receptor beta chain was obtained from a study of blood T cells in healthy people across ages (dated by TCRdb to between 2015 and 2016). Context from the whole study: In model experiments, roughly one uniquely barcoded TCR beta cDNA molecule per two T cells was captured by template switching. Two additional independent replicas of 1 million unique cDNA reads from the same blood draw were analyzed for two donors (one aged 18 to 29 and one aged 80 or older). To track age-related changes in TCR beta repertoire diversity, the study relied on deep sequencing normalized with unique cDNA molecular identifiers. Donors of different ages were randomly distributed across sequencing lanes to avoid experimental bias. Donors were grouped into four age groups: young (average roughly 15 years), middle-aged (over 35), aged (over 55) and long-lived (just over 80).

Overall study results and their limits: The long-lived group showed more naive CD4+ T cells, fewer expanded clones and increased TCR diversity than the aged group, suggesting age selection. As age increased, observed TCR beta diversity per million T cells dropped in a roughly linear way, and a significant reduction was already evident by age 40. Conclusive comparison of naive and antigen-experienced compartments was prevented by the profiling of bulk unsorted PBMCs. Estimates of total diversity based on one million sequenced T cells were considered lower bounds and underestimates. Because donor CMV infection status was unknown, age-related changes in expanded clonotypes were potentially confounded. Observed TCR beta diversity correlated strongly with the percentage of naive T cells measured by flow cytometry.

This clonotype has just a few counts. Its binding antigen is unknown. Compared with germline, one end of the junction differs, possibly owing to a read error. CDR1 and CDR2 are drawn from the germline V gene: SGDLS, YYNGEE. CDR3 length: 13 amino acids, cysteine to phenylalanine. Solely the CDR3 DNA is kept, with 39 bases framed from the first base. Library prep was done by 5' RACE. The run used an Illumina HiSeq 2500. A second 7 to 11 cycle PCR used a sample-barcoded 5' primer and a J-beta primer mix. A template-switch 5' adaptor carrying 12 random nucleotides introduced a unique molecular identifier onto each TCR beta cDNA molecule. Each sample yielded at least 2.5 million CDR3-containing paired-end reads. All of the RNA was converted into first-strand cDNA using the Mint cDNA synthesis kit, with a TRBC-specific oligonucleotide serving as the primer. After uracil-DNA glycosylase treatment, a first 18-cycle PCR used universal primers M1SS and BC2_uni_R on all cDNA. In the authors' own workflow: Normalization of each sample was performed by random selection of 1 million high-quality reads, each carrying a distinct molecular identifier. Reads sharing molecular identifiers were discarded rather than binned into consensus sequences. MiTCR, with a Q25 quality threshold and the strictest error-elimination algorithm, was used for CDR3 identification, clonotype clustering and error correction. Lower-bound total TCR beta diversity was estimated with a nonparametric unseen species model using Euler transformation. TCRdb cleaned the public reads at Q25 with fastp, built clones with MiXCR and kept in-frame beta chains. Identical CDR3 protein sequences are pooled into one entry, listed with their most common genes and DNA. The V and J calls and clone size come from TCRdb's table, not from the authors' own analysis. Here the sample has over 600,000 distinct CDR3 sequences; 40% to 50% occur a single time. The ten largest make up 30% of the sample.

The roughly 39 donors, aged about 6 to 95 years, were systemically healthy Caucasian individuals from Russia. Each donor gave roughly 9 milliliters of peripheral blood, drawn into EDTA-treated Vacutainer tubes. Ficoll-Paque density-gradient centrifugation was used to isolate PBMCs, with at least 7 million per sample. Total RNA, at least 6 micrograms per sample, was extracted from PBMCs with Trizol reagent. Naive CD45RAhigh/CD27high T cell percentages were measured by flow cytometry on a PBMC aliquot from every donor. Rearrangement joined TRBV9 to TRBJ2-5, with 7 central nucleotides matching TRBD2. The sequence was obtained from a man older than 75 in good health. Sequenced material: blood. The CDR3 region reads CASNVAGRETRYF. The DNA sequence follows: TGTGCCAGCAACGTGGCCGGGCGGGAGACCCGGTACTTC.